The 19 T cell receptor beta chains given below trace back to one sample, sequenced in a study of OX40 agonist ivuxolimab in advanced cancers. Method: immunoSEQ multiplex PCR; TCRdb's copy keeps in-frame clones and lacks some. The data show 90,000 or so clones, with around 90% seen just once and 2% to 3% held by the top ten. This specimen was CD4+ or CD8+ T cells sorted from blood, taken in a trial of the OX40 agonist ivuxolimab. These receptors were obtained from an adult with an advanced solid tumor such as melanoma, head and neck, liver or kidney cancer.

The rearrangement joins TRBV25-1 to TRBJ1-4; D ambiguous. The CDR3 consists of 15 residues. V lost 7 bases and J 1 base, leaving 13 bases between the germline ends. Germline assignment: CDR1 MGHDK and CDR2 SYGVNS. The CDR3, as DNA: TGTGCCAGCACCCAAAGACTTGGAACTAATGAAAAACTGTTTTTT. Amino acid sequence: CASTQRLGTNEKLFF.

The V and J genes are TRBV2 and TRBJ2-5, with 9 bases fitting TRBD1. The CDR3 runs to 13 residues. CDR1 is SNHLY, CDR2 FYNNEI, per germline. Trimming cost V 8 bases and J 5 bases; bases outside gene matches: 6. CDR3 in DNA: TGTGCCAGCCGACAGGGGGTAGGGGAGACCCAGTACTTC. Residues: CASRQGVGETQYF.

The rearrangement links TRBV5-5 to TRBJ1-5; D perhaps matches TRBD1 (6 bases). The CDR3 is 15 residues long. Germline V gene sequence: CDR1 SGHKS, CDR2 YYEKEE (reference sequence). Trimming took 4 bases from V and 0 from J, leaving 11 bases between them. The CDR3 DNA reads as TGTGCCAGCAGCCGGACAGACGCTAGCAATCAGCCCCAGCATTTT. Translating gives CASSRTDASNQPQHF.

This clone was seen just once. V usage is TRBV28 and J usage is TRBJ2-2; 7 bases map to TRBD1. J gave up 4 bases and V 6 bases, and 11 bases lay outside the gene matches. CDR1 is MDHEN, CDR2 SYDVKM, per germline. The CDR3 extends over 16 amino acids. The CDR3 region has the DNA TGTGCCAGCAGCTCCGGACAGGCAGGAATCACCGGGGAGCTGTTTTTT. Translation: CASSSGQAGITGELFF.

In its sample, this clone was seen once. This chain connects TRBV5-1 to TRBJ1-5; D ambiguous. V lost 2 bases and J lost 1, with 7 bases in between. CDR3 length: 14 amino acids. Germline assignment: CDR1 SGHRS and CDR2 YFSETQ. The CDR3 DNA reads TGCGCCAGCAGCTTTGGGGAAAGCAATCAGCCCCAGCATTTT. It encodes CASSFGESNQPQHF.

The chain combines TRBV6-1 with TRBJ2-2, with D possibly being TRBD1 (6 bases). The CDR3 has 15 amino acids. V lost 6 bases and J 0 bases, leaving 11 bases between the germline ends. CDR1 is MNHNS, CDR2 SASEGT, per germline. CDR3 sequence: CASRGAGANTGELFF. In DNA form, the CDR3 reads TGTGCCAGCAGGGGGGCAGGGGCGAACACCGGGGAGCTGTTTTTT.

The genes are TRBV28 and TRBJ2-1; tentatively, D is TRBD2 (5 bases). Germline assignment: CDR1 MDHEN and CDR2 SYDVKM. The CDR3 length is 15 residues. Trimming cost V 3 bases and J 5 bases, with 14 bases left between them. The CDR3 reads CASSFMGATNNEQFF. CDR3 nucleotides: TGTGCCAGCAGTTTCATGGGAGCGACTAACAATGAGCAGTTCTTC.

The rearrangement links TRBV6-5 to TRBJ2-2, with TRBD1 matching 7 bases. The junction had 6 bases not matched to a gene; V was cut back by 6 bases and J by 5 bases. In germline, CDR1 is MNHEY, CDR2 SVGAGI. This CDR3 is built from 14 residues. The CDR3 DNA is TGTGCCAGCAGAAATCCAGGGGGTACCGGGGAGCTGTTTTTT. Its protein is CASRNPGGTGELFF.

CDR3 sequence reads: CASSWGSMGLNGYTF. In DNA, the CDR3 is TGTGCCAGCAGCTGGGGAAGTATGGGTTTGAATGGCTACACCTTC. This chain links TRBV5-6 with TRBJ1-2; D remains unclear. The CDR3 runs 15 residues. Germline-derived CDR1 and CDR2 are SGHDT and YYEEEE. The ends were cut back, 3 bases at V and 6 bases at J, with 18 bases in the middle.

This clone was picked up a small number of times. The chain is built from TRBV4-1 and TRBJ2-1; D unresolved. Trimming left V 0 bases short and J 0 bases short, with 12 bases between. The CDR3 has 17 residues. Germline assignment: CDR1 MGHRA and CDR2 YSYEKL. The CDR3 DNA is TGCGCCAGCAGCCAAGAGGGTCTAGTCCGCTCCTACAATGAGCAGTTCTTC. Translated: CASSQEGLVRSYNEQFF.

The J gene is TRBJ2-2, the V gene TRBV6-1; perhaps D is TRBD1 or TRBD2 (6 bases each). V lost 4 bases and J lost 5, with 8 bases in between. The CDR3 is 13 residues long. In germline, CDR1 is MNHNS, CDR2 SASEGT. The CDR3 region has the DNA TGTGCCAGCAGTGGAGGGGGGACCGGGGAGCTGTTTTTT. Protein product: CASSGGGTGELFF.

The V gene is TRBV18, the J gene TRBJ2-7, with unresolved D. V lost 4 bases and J lost 3, with 13 bases in between. CDR3 length: 14 residues. CDR1 and CDR2 from the germline V gene are KGHSH and LQKENI. The CDR3 coding sequence is TGTGCCAGCTCACAGAGTAACACGAACTACGAGCAGTACTTC. It specifies CASSQSNTNYEQYF. The variable domain in full, with the rest retrieved from reference TRBV18 and TRBJ2-7, is NAGVMQNPRHLVRRRGQEARLRCSPMKGHSHVYWYRQLPEEGLKFMVYLQKENIIDESGMPKERFSAEFPKEGPSILRIQQVVRGDSAAYFCASSQSNTNYEQYFGPGTRLTVT.

The chain is built from TRBV19 and TRBJ1-4; perhaps TRBD1 as D (5 bases). Germline CDR1 and CDR2: LNHDA and SQIVND (reference sequence). CDR3 length: 13 residues. The ends were cut back, 5 bases at V and 2 bases at J, with 6 bases in the middle. CDR3 loop: CASSQGTNEKLFF. CDR3 in DNA: TGTGCCAGTAGTCAGGGCACTAATGAAAAACTGTTTTTT.

The V and J genes are TRBV7-9 and TRBJ2-7, with a possible D match to TRBD1 (6 bases). V shed 6 bases and J shed 6 bases, with 15 bases lying between them. Looked up from germline, CDR1 is SEHNR and CDR2 is FQNEAQ (reference sequence). The CDR3 consists of 13 residues. The CDR3 sequence is CASRSGTLGEQYF. CDR3 DNA: TGTGCCAGCAGATCCGGGACACTCGGCGAGCAGTACTTC. The entire variable domain, with the rest obtained from reference TRBV7-9 and TRBJ2-7, is as follows: DTGVSQNPRHKITKRGQNVTFRCDPISEHNRLYWYRQTLGQGPEFLTYFQNEAQLEKSRLLSDRFSAERPKGSFSTLEIQRTEQGDSAMYLCASRSGTLGEQYFGPGTRLTVT.

V gene TRBV11-2 combines with J gene TRBJ2-1, with 10 positions matching TRBD2. CDR3 length equals 14 residues. Germline V gene lookup returns CDR1 SGHAT and CDR2 FQNNGV. Germline trimming cut 6 bases from V and 5 bases from J; bases unmatched to any gene: 4. The CDR3 DNA sequence: TGTGCCAGCAGTCGGACTAGCGGTGACAATGAGCAGTTCTTC. This encodes CASSRTSGDNEQFF.

This chain uses TRBV7-9 with TRBJ1-4; D remains ambiguous. CDR3 length: 13 residues. CDR1 and CDR2 (germline): SEHNR, FQNEAQ (reference sequence). V gave up 3 bases and J gave up 8 bases, with 10 bases separating them. This CDR3 reads CASSLGWGEKLFF. In DNA, the CDR3 is TGTGCCAGCAGCTTGGGGTGGGGAGAAAAACTGTTTTTT. Drawing the rest from reference TRBV7-9 and TRBJ1-4, the complete variable domain is DTGVSQNPRHKITKRGQNVTFRCDPISEHNRLYWYRQTLGQGPEFLTYFQNEAQLEKSRLLSDRFSAERPKGSFSTLEIQRTEQGDSAMYLCASSLGWGEKLFFGSGTQLSVL.

The chain's CDR3 is CASSPASSLEQYF. DNA of the CDR3: TGTGCCAGCAGTCCCGCTAGCAGTTTGGAGCAGTACTTC. The rearrangement links TRBV6-1 to TRBJ2-7, with D possibly matching TRBD2 (5 bases). This CDR3 has 13 amino acids. V gave up 5 bases and J gave up 7 bases, with 15 bases separating them. Germline CDR1 and CDR2: MNHNS and SASEGT.

The chain couples TRBV30 to TRBJ1-4, with a tentative D call TRBD1 (6 bases). Trimming stripped 1 base from V and 9 bases from J, with 18 bases between. The CDR3 has 15 residues. The V gene's germline CDR1 is GTSNPN and CDR2 SVGIG (reference sequence). The CDR3 nucleotides are TGTGCCTGGAGTGAGCAAACAGGGTCCCTGAAAAAACTGTTTTTT. Encoded protein: CAWSEQTGSLKKLFF. The entire variable domain, with the rest obtained from reference TRBV30 and TRBJ1-4, is as follows: SQTIHQWPATLVQPVGSPLSLECTVEGTSNPNLYWYRQAAGRGLQLLFYSVGIGQISSEVPQNLSASRPQDRQFILSSKKLLLSDSGFYLCAWSEQTGSLKKLFFGSGTQLSVL.

The V gene is TRBV6-6, the J gene TRBJ2-3, with 8 bases that match TRBD1. The CDR3 contains 15 residues. J gave up 3 bases and V 7 bases, and 9 bases lay outside the gene matches. Germline CDR1 and CDR2: MNHNY and SVGAGI (reference sequence). CDR3 sequence reads: CASNYRGRRTDTQYF. The CDR3 DNA reads as TGTGCCAGCAACTACAGGGGGAGACGGACAGATACGCAGTATTTT.